Below are 3 T cell receptor beta chains sequenced from a single sample in a study of T cells after somatic rescue of genetic block. TCRdb keeps only in-frame clones here, not all; method: immunoSEQ multiplex PCR. The sample lists 12,000 or so clones; less than 80% were seen once. The sequenced sample consisted of peripheral blood mononuclear cells (PBMCs). These receptors were collected from a boy aged 5-17 years.

CDR3 sequence reads: CASRTFGQDGEAFF. For the CDR3, the DNA is TGTGCCAGCAGAACATTCGGACAGGACGGGGAAGCTTTCTTT. V and J are TRBV7-4 and TRBJ1-1; 7 bases are shared with TRBD1. Losses at the gene ends were 6 bases for V and 8 bases for J; bases not matched to a gene: 12. The germline CDR1 and CDR2 sequences are SGHVT and SQSDAQ. CDR3 size: 14 residues.

V is TRBV7-3 and J is TRBJ2-5, with 8 bases matching TRBD1. The better agreement between TRBJ2-7 and the DNA end casts doubt on the J call. The CDR3 runs 16 residues. Looked up from germline, CDR1 is SGHTA and CDR2 is FQGTGA. The CDR3 sequence: CASSLHSGTGGYEQYF. CDR3 bases: TGTGCCAGCAGCTTACATAGTGGCACAGGGGGGTACGAGCAGTACTTC.

The chain uses TRBV29-1 and TRBJ2-3; tentatively, D is TRBD1 or TRBD2 (5 bases each). The V gene lost 4 bases and the J gene lost 0 bases, with 8 bases spanning the gap. The length of the CDR3 is 13 residues. Germline-derived CDR1 and CDR2 are SQVTM and ANQGSEA. CDR3 coding DNA: TGCAGCGTTGGAGGGGTTAGCACAGATACGCAGTATTTT. Amino acids: CSVGGVSTDTQYF.